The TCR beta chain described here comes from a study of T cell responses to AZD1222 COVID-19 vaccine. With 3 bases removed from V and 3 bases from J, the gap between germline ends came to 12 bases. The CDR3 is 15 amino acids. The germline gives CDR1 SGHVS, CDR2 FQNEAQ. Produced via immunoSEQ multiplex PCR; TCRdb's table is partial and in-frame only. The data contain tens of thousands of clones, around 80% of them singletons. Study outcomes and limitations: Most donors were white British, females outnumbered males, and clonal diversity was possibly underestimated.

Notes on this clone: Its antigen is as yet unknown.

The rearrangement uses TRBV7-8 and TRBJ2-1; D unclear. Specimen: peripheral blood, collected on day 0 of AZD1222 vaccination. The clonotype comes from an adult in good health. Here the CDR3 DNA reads TGTGCCAGCAGCTTTGGAGAGAAGGGCTACAATGAGCAGTTCTTC. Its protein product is CASSFGEKGYNEQFF.